The 29 T cell receptor beta chains below were found in one sample sequenced in a study of T cell responses to AZD1222 COVID-19 vaccine (dated by TCRdb to the early 2020s). The time point tag for this specimen amounts to: about 28 days (+/-7) after the second vaccine dose. The method behind the library was the immunoSEQ multiplex PCR assay. The clones in this table, taken by TCRdb from immuneACCESS, are in-frame only. Not every clone is retained; where verified, under half of the shortfall comes from an unresolved V gene, and the cause of the rest is unknown. The sample data list around 120,000 clones, and about 82% of these were observed just once. Roughly 15% of the sample is taken by the ten largest. The input for sequencing was peripheral blood, taken 28 days after the second AZD1222 dose. These receptors came from an adult who received the AZD1222 COVID-19 vaccine.

This clone was recorded only once. The chain employs TRBV7-2 and TRBJ1-2; D call uncertain. Trimming cost V 3 bases and J 5 bases, with 7 bases left between them. This CDR3 spans 12 amino acids. Germline lookup yields CDR1 SGHTA and CDR2 FQGNSA. The CDR3 nucleotides read TGTGCCAGCAGCTTCTCTGGGTATGGCTACACCTTC. This encodes CASSFSGYGYTF.

This rearrangement joins TRBV2 to TRBJ2-5; 9 nucleotides match TRBD2. CDR3 length equals 14 residues. The ends lost 5 bases at V and 5 bases at J; junction bases unmatched: 6. Per the germline V gene, CDR1 is SNHLY and CDR2 is FYNNEI. CDR3 protein: CASSPGLARETQYF. CDR3 DNA sequence: TGTGCCAGCAGTCCGGGACTAGCAAGGGAGACCCAGTACTTC.

The V and J genes are TRBV4-1 and TRBJ2-7, with TRBD1 identical over 7 bases. With 1 base clipped from V and 5 bases from J, the junction kept 5 bases outside the gene matches. The CDR3 sequence is 14 residues long. Germline-derived CDR1 and CDR2 are MGHRA and YSYEKL. CDR3 region: CASSQGTGAHEQYF. The DNA of the CDR3 is TGCGCCAGCAGCCAAGGTACAGGGGCCCACGAGCAGTACTTC.

J is TRBJ2-3 and V is TRBV27; TRBD1 matches at 9 bases. The CDR3 is 17 amino acids. Germline CDR1 and CDR2: MNHEY and SMNVEV (reference sequence). V lost 3 bases to trimming and J lost 4 bases; unmatched junction nucleotides: 11. As DNA, the CDR3 is TGTGCCAGCAGTTTCGTCTCAGGGACAGGGTATTCAGATACGCAGTATTTT. Translating it yields CASSFVSGTGYSDTQYF.

The chain combines TRBV24-1 with TRBJ1-2; D not certain. Germline V lookup: CDR1 KGHDR, CDR2 SFDVKD. The V and J ends lost 1 base and 8 bases respectively, with 7 bases between them. The CDR3 has 12 amino acids. The CDR3 is CATSDFGAGYTF. The DNA for the CDR3 is TGTGCCACCAGTGATTTTGGCGCGGGCTACACCTTC.

This sequence joins TRBV15 and TRBJ2-2, with a tentative D call TRBD2 (6 bases). The CDR3 is made up of 14 amino acids. CDR1 is LNHNV and CDR2 is YYDKDF in the germline V gene (reference sequence). V was pared by 4 bases and J by 6 bases, with 12 bases between. DNA for the CDR3: TGTGCCACCAGCAATTTGCGGGGCTCCGGGGAGCTGTTTTTT. It is translated as CATSNLRGSGELFF.

This rearrangement joins TRBV9 to TRBJ1-6, with D possibly being TRBD1 (5 bases). V was cut by 0 bases and J by 5 bases, with 9 bases left in between. The CDR3 is 15 amino acids. Germline V CDR1 and CDR2: SGDLS, YYNGEE. Written as DNA, the CDR3 is TGTGCCAGCAGCGTAGACCGGGGCAATAATTCACCCCTCCACTTT. Its translation is CASSVDRGNNSPLHF.

The chain employs TRBV5-1 and TRBJ2-2; tentative D call: TRBD1 (6 bases). V was pared by 2 bases and J by 5 bases, with 10 bases between. The CDR3 runs to 14 residues. Germline CDR1 SGHRS, CDR2 YFSETQ. CDR3 nucleotide sequence: TGCGCCAGCAGCTTCAGGGGCGGGACCGGGGAGCTGTTTTTT. The encoded protein is CASSFRGGTGELFF.

The chain carries TRBV18 and TRBJ1-5; D not certain. V was trimmed by 3 bases and J by 0 bases, leaving 9 bases between them. Germline V gives CDR1 KGHSH, CDR2 LQKENI. The CDR3 loop spans 15 amino acids. CDR3 loop: CASSPKGSSNQPQHF. DNA of the CDR3: TGTGCCAGCTCACCTAAAGGAAGTAGCAATCAGCCCCAGCATTTT.

The chain carries TRBV5-1 and TRBJ2-7; either TRBD1 or TRBD2 may fit D (6 bases each). Trimming took off 6 bases at V and 4 bases at J, with 26 bases between the two ends. Per germline, CDR1 SGHRS and CDR2 YFSETQ. This CDR3 region has 17 residues. CDR3 sequence: CASNETTRGGLCYEQYF. Written as DNA, the CDR3 is TGCGCCAGCAACGAAACCACCCGAGGGGGGCTGTGTTACGAGCAGTACTTC.

The CDR3 reads CASSVAQQNRPFF. DNA for the CDR3: TGTGCCAGCAGCGTAGCACAGCAGAACCGGCCTTTCTTT. This chain connects TRBV9 to TRBJ1-1; D not certain. V was pared by 0 bases and J by 12 bases, with 15 bases between. CDR3 length: 13 residues. Germline V gene sequence: CDR1 SGDLS, CDR2 YYNGEE.

The chain links TRBV9 to TRBJ2-1, with 9 nucleotides matching TRBD2. V shed 0 bases, J shed 9 bases, and the junction held 7 bases outside the gene matches. The CDR3 extends over 15 amino acids. Germline CDR1 is SGDLS and CDR2 is YYNGEE. The CDR3 DNA reads TGTGCCAGCAGCGTAGGGACTAGCGTTGGGATTGAGCAGTTCTTC. It encodes CASSVGTSVGIEQFF.

In its sample, this clone was seen a few times. This chain links TRBV7-9 with TRBJ2-3; 9 bases are shared with TRBD2. The CDR3 sequence is 18 residues long. V dropped 1 base and J dropped 2; count of bases not matched to a gene: 10. Germline values: CDR1 SEHNR, CDR2 FQNEAQ (reference sequence). CDR3: CASSLGGGSGGLTDTQYF. Here the CDR3 DNA reads TGTGCCAGCAGCTTAGGAGGAGGTAGCGGGGGCCTCACAGATACGCAGTATTTT.

This CDR3 reads CSASGWGTNEKLFF. In nucleotides, the CDR3 is TGCAGTGCTAGTGGATGGGGAACTAATGAAAAACTGTTTTTT. V gene TRBV20-1 combines with J gene TRBJ1-4, with D unresolved. The germline CDR1 and CDR2 sequences are DFQATT and SNEGSKA (reference sequence). The CDR3 runs to 14 residues. Trimming removed 3 bases at V and 1 base at J, with 9 bases between.

The V and J genes are TRBV28 and TRBJ1-2; perhaps TRBD1 as D (5 bases). This CDR3 comprises 13 residues. The V gene lost 6 bases and the J gene lost 3 bases, with 11 bases spanning the gap. Germline V CDR1 and CDR2: MDHEN, SYDVKM. The CDR3 DNA sequence: TGTGCCAGCAGGGAGACAGTGGACTATGGCTACACCTTC. This sequence encodes CASRETVDYGYTF.

The rearrangement joins TRBV14 to TRBJ1-1; unclear D gene. In germline, CDR1 is SGHDN, CDR2 FVKESK. The CDR3 is 16 residues long. Between the trimmed V and J ends, which lost 1 base and 5 bases, there was a span of 17 bases. The CDR3 bases are TGTGCCAGCAGCCAAGTAGGGCCCAGGCTCGGGACTGAAGCTTTCTTT. It encodes CASSQVGPRLGTEAFF.

The chain joins TRBV2 to TRBJ2-7; 10 nucleotides match TRBD2. V shed 6 bases, J shed 4 bases, and the junction held 9 bases outside the gene matches. The CDR3 is 15 amino acids. The V gene's germline CDR1 is SNHLY and CDR2 FYNNEI. The CDR3: CASSDQRGGPYEQYF. As DNA, the CDR3 is TGTGCCAGCAGCGACCAGCGGGGGGGCCCGTACGAGCAGTACTTC.

The V and J genes are TRBV29-1 and TRBJ2-1; no clear D. The germline V gene encodes CDR1 SQVTM and CDR2 ANQGSEA. V was cut by 7 bases and J by 7 bases, with 8 bases left in between. This CDR3 has 10 amino acids. CDR3 in amino acids: CSGAVNEQFF. CDR3 nucleotides: TGCAGCGGGGCGGTAAATGAGCAGTTCTTC.

Details on this clone: At one of its ends the junction is not consistent with the germline gene, which may arise from a read error. The V gene is TRBV3-1 (or the pseudogene TRBV3-2), the J gene TRBJ1-5, with D possibly TRBD1 on 5 matching bases. Germline values: CDR1 LGHDT, CDR2 YNNKEL (reference sequence). The CDR3 consists of 16 residues. The CDR3 loop reads CASSQDTGTGNQPQHF. DNA for the CDR3: TGTGCCAGCAGTCAAGATACGGGGACGGGCAATCAGCCCCAGCATTTT.

The chain couples TRBV30 to TRBJ1-3; D is unresolved. This CDR3 has 14 residues. Trimming pared 3 bases from V and 0 bases from J, leaving 9 bases between. Germline V gene lookup returns CDR1 GTSNPN and CDR2 SVGIG (reference sequence). This chain's CDR3 is CAWRSRGSGNTIYF. In DNA form, the CDR3 reads TGTGCCTGGAGGTCTCGTGGCTCTGGAAACACCATATATTTT.

This rearrangement joins TRBV4-1 to TRBJ2-7, with D possibly TRBD1 on 5 matching bases. The V end was cut by 1 base, the J end by 5 bases, with 9 bases between. CDR1 and CDR2 (germline): MGHRA, YSYEKL. The CDR3 has 13 residues. The CDR3 protein is CASSQVFRDEQYF. For the CDR3, the DNA is TGCGCCAGCAGCCAAGTTTTCAGGGACGAGCAGTACTTC.

The rearrangement links TRBV10-3 to TRBJ2-3; TRBD2 aligns across 8 bases. CDR1 ENHRY and CDR2 SYGVKD come from the germline V gene. V gave up 8 bases and J gave up 1 base; unmatched junction bases: 8. The CDR3 is 15 amino acids. The CDR3 loop reads CAIQRGGGGTDTQYF. The CDR3, as DNA: TGTGCCATCCAACGGGGGGGAGGCGGCACAGATACGCAGTATTTT.

The V and J genes are TRBV9 and TRBJ2-7; no reliable D call. The CDR3 extends over 10 amino acids. V gave up 4 bases and J gave up 7 bases, with 6 bases separating them. Germline V lookup: CDR1 SGDLS, CDR2 YYNGEE. CDR3 residues: CASSSQEQYF. CDR3 bases: TGTGCCAGCAGCTCCCAAGAGCAGTACTTC.

The CDR3 sequence is CASSLGLAGRRFMYNEQFF. In DNA form, the CDR3 reads TGTGCCAGCAGTTTAGGACTAGCGGGACGACGATTCATGTACAATGAGCAGTTCTTC. The chain links TRBV28 to TRBJ2-1; 12 positions agree with TRBD2. Germline trimming cut 2 bases from V and 4 bases from J; bases unmatched to any gene: 12. CDR1 MDHEN and CDR2 SYDVKM come from the germline V gene. The CDR3 is 19 amino acids.

The rearrangement links TRBV5-1 to TRBJ2-2; D possibly corresponds to TRBD2 (6 bases). Germline V gives CDR1 SGHRS, CDR2 YFSETQ. The ends were cut back, 3 bases at V and 6 bases at J, with 18 bases in the middle. The CDR3 loop spans 16 amino acids. CDR3 region: CASSSGGAQRSGELFF. The CDR3 DNA is TGCGCCAGCAGCTCAGGAGGGGCGCAACGTTCCGGGGAGCTGTTTTTT.

V usage is TRBV6-2 or TRBV6-3 and J usage is TRBJ2-5; the D is unclear. This CDR3 spans 15 amino acids. With 0 bases removed from V and 5 bases from J, the gap between germline ends came to 13 bases. Looked up from germline, CDR1 is MNHEY and CDR2 is SVGEGT. The CDR3 sequence is CASSYSHPLMETQYF. DNA of the CDR3: TGTGCCAGCAGTTACTCTCACCCTTTAATGGAGACCCAGTACTTC.

The chain joins TRBV4-3 to TRBJ2-7; 10 positions match TRBD2. V was pared by 4 bases and J by 5 bases, with 8 bases of the junction left unmatched. CDR1 and CDR2 from the germline V gene are LGHNA and YSLEER. The CDR3 sequence is 15 residues long. CDR3 loop: CASSPTGLAPDEQYF. The CDR3 DNA reads as TGCGCCAGCAGCCCCACGGGACTAGCGCCTGACGAGCAGTACTTC.

This chain links TRBV23-1 with TRBJ2-7; D may be TRBD1 (5 bases). TRBV23-1 is identified as an open reading frame with a role that is uncertain. V gave up 0 bases and J gave up 5 bases, with 14 bases separating them. CDR3 length: 15 amino acids. The CDR3 reads CASSQSGRVEDEQYF. DNA for the CDR3: TGCGCCAGCAGTCAATCCGGCAGGGTCGAGGACGAGCAGTACTTC.

A single count supports this clone. The V and J genes are TRBV28 and TRBJ2-7; 11 bases align to TRBD2. The CDR3 is 16 amino acids. The germline V gene encodes CDR1 MDHEN and CDR2 SYDVKM. After removal of 6 bases from V and 3 bases from J, the junction contained 10 bases not matched to a gene. CDR3 in amino acids: CASRSLLAGDYYEQYF. In DNA form, the CDR3 reads TGTGCCAGCAGATCCCTACTAGCGGGAGATTACTACGAGCAGTACTTC.